The 32 T cell receptor beta chains in this list originate from one sample, sequenced in a study of identical twins. TCRdb recomputed calls from the 5' RACE reads with MiXCR, one row per CDR3 protein. Of 200,000 to 250,000 distinct CDR3 sequences in the sample, 6% to 7% were seen once. A further study also used this sample, focusing on T cells expressing NK-cell markers.

The specimen sequenced was CD8+ T cells sorted from blood. These receptors came from a woman between 18 and 30 years old in good health.

This clonotype was found a few times. The gene calls are TRBV6-2 or TRBV6-3 and TRBJ2-7; D call uncertain. The CDR3 covers 13 residues. Germline V gene sequence: CDR1 MNHEY, CDR2 SVGEGT. Trimming cost V 7 bases and J 3 bases, with 13 bases left between them. This CDR3 is CASTSTEFYEQYF. CDR3 bases: TGTGCCAGCACCTCCACAGAATTCTACGAGCAGTACTTC.

V is TRBV10-3 and J is TRBJ1-6, with TRBD1 identical over 7 bases. Trimming took 6 bases from V and 3 from J; bases not matched to a gene: 17. Germline V gene sequence: CDR1 ENHRY, CDR2 SYGVKD. The CDR3 length is 19 residues. The CDR3 coding sequence is TGTGCCATCAGCGTCTCCGGGACAGACGTTATAGGCTATAATTCACCCCTCCACTTT. Translated, it gives CAISVSGTDVIGYNSPLHF.

In its sample, this clonotype was seen many times. The chain couples TRBV20-1 to TRBJ2-7; possibly TRBD1 or TRBD2 for D (5 bases each). The germline CDR1 and CDR2 sequences are DFQATT and SNEGSKA (reference sequence). The CDR3 sequence is 15 residues long. Trimming took off 5 bases at V and 2 bases at J, with 19 bases between the two ends. The DNA for the CDR3 is TGCAGTGCTTGGGGGTTTTCGGGGACGACCTACGAGCAGTACTTC. This sequence encodes CSAWGFSGTTYEQYF.

This clonotype turned up a few times. This chain uses TRBV6-1 with TRBJ1-1; D gene uncertain. The CDR3 runs 13 residues. The V gene's germline CDR1 is MNHNS and CDR2 SASEGT. Trimming cost V 6 bases and J 4 bases, with 12 bases left between them. CDR3: CASSISGRTEAFF. CDR3 nucleotides: TGTGCCAGCAGCATTTCTGGGCGCACTGAAGCTTTCTTT.

This clonotype was detected only a few times. The V call is TRBV27, the J call TRBJ1-5, with D perhaps matching TRBD1 (5 bases). Trimming took 5 bases from V and 9 from J, leaving 20 bases between them. Germline CDR1 MNHEY, CDR2 SMNVEV (reference sequence). CDR3 length equals 15 residues. CDR3 DNA: TGTGCCAGCAGTCCCAGTTTTTTATCGGGGCTGCCCCAGCATTTT. Protein product: CASSPSFLSGLPQHF.

The V gene is TRBV27, the J gene TRBJ1-1; 8 bases match TRBD1. This CDR3 is built from 14 residues. Germline lookup yields CDR1 MNHEY and CDR2 SMNVEV (reference sequence). V lost 8 bases, J lost 4 bases, and 9 bases stayed unmatched. The CDR3 DNA follows: TGTGCCAGCGGAATAATACAGGGGGGCACTGAAGCTTTCTTT. Translation: CASGIIQGGTEAFF.

This clonotype has a count of ten or more. J is TRBJ2-2 and V is TRBV5-1; 9 bases align to TRBD2. Germline V gene lookup returns CDR1 SGHRS and CDR2 YFSETQ. This CDR3 is 16 amino acids long. The J segment lost 0 bases and the V segment lost 1 base, leaving 1 base of the junction unmatched. CDR3 nucleotide sequence: TGCGCCAGCAGCTTGAGACTAGCGGCGAACACCGGGGAGCTGTTTTTT. Amino acids: CASSLRLAANTGELFF.

This clonotype was seen at least ten times. The chain couples TRBV9 to TRBJ2-7; D is unresolved. The V gene's germline CDR1 is SGDLS and CDR2 YYNGEE. The CDR3 has 14 amino acids. The V end was cut by 0 bases, the J end by 4 bases, with 11 bases between. This CDR3 is CASSVEGSWYEQYF. DNA for the CDR3: TGTGCCAGCAGCGTAGAGGGTAGCTGGTACGAGCAGTACTTC.

V usage is TRBV30 and J usage is TRBJ2-7; TRBD2 is a possible D gene (6 bases). The CDR3 length is 12 residues. CDR1 GTSNPN and CDR2 SVGIG come from the germline V gene (reference sequence). The V and J ends lost 5 bases and 7 bases respectively, with 15 bases between them. The CDR3 sequence is CAWEWGGPEQYF. The CDR3 nucleotides are TGTGCCTGGGAGTGGGGAGGACCGGAGCAGTACTTC.

This clonotype was seen repeatedly, ten times or more. J is TRBJ2-7 and V is TRBV27, with D uncertain. Germline values: CDR1 MNHEY, CDR2 SMNVEV (reference sequence). With 5 bases removed from V and 3 bases from J, the gap between germline ends came to 8 bases. The CDR3 consists of 12 residues. The CDR3 region has the DNA TGTGCCAGCAGTAGTCCCGGCTACGAGCAGTACTTC. Translating gives CASSSPGYEQYF.

This clonotype was found a few times. V gene TRBV20-1 combines with J gene TRBJ2-7; D uncertain. CDR3 length: 13 residues. Trimming took 1 base from V and 0 from J, leaving 7 bases between them. Germline loops: CDR1 DFQATT, CDR2 SNEGSKA (reference sequence). CDR3 sequence reads: CSARVPDSYEQYF. CDR3 nucleotides: TGCAGTGCTAGAGTCCCGGACTCCTACGAGCAGTACTTC.

This clonotype showed up just a few times. This chain connects TRBV7-6 to TRBJ1-1, with D uncertain. CDR1 is SGHVS and CDR2 is FNYEAQ in the germline V gene. V lost 5 bases and J lost 8, with 15 bases in between. The CDR3 has 13 amino acids. The CDR3 nucleotides are TGTGCCAGCAGCCATTTTGGGCCCACCGAAGCTTTCTTT. Translation gives CASSHFGPTEAFF.

This clonotype occurred many times. The chain has TRBV7-9 and TRBJ2-2, with D possibly matching TRBD2 (5 bases). Trimming cost V 4 bases and J 3 bases, with 9 bases left between them. CDR3 size: 14 residues. Germline values: CDR1 SEHNR, CDR2 FQNEAQ (reference sequence). CDR3 coding DNA: TGTGCCAGCAGCTCGGGGAGCCACACCGGGGAGCTGTTTTTT. Amino acid sequence: CASSSGSHTGELFF.

In this sample, this clonotype turned up a few times. This chain links TRBV5-6 with TRBJ1-1; tentatively, D is TRBD1 (5 bases). Germline-derived CDR1 and CDR2 are SGHDT and YYEEEE. The CDR3 contains 13 residues. The V end lost 6 bases, the J end lost 3 bases, and 12 bases lay between the germline ends. CDR3 sequence (DNA): TGTGCCAGCACTATGGGAGGGGACACTGAAGCTTTCTTT. This codes for CASTMGGDTEAFF.

This clonotype was counted a few times. The V gene is TRBV9, the J gene TRBJ1-2; D remains unclear. Germline CDR1 is SGDLS and CDR2 is YYNGEE. CDR3 length equals 12 residues. Trimming took off 6 bases at V and 7 bases at J, with 13 bases between the two ends. The CDR3: CASKSGPFGYTF. CDR3 nucleotides: TGTGCCAGCAAGTCAGGCCCCTTTGGCTACACCTTC. Supplemented by reference TRBV9 and TRBJ1-2, the full variable domain reads DSGVTQTPKHLITATGQRVTLRCSPRSGDLSVYWYQQSLDQGLQFLIQYYNGEERAKGNILERFSAQQFPDLHSELNLSSLELGDSALYFCASKSGPFGYTFGSGTRLTVV.

This clonotype was recorded at least ten times. The chain joins TRBV6-6 to TRBJ2-1; no clear D gene. V shed 3 bases and J shed 7 bases, with 10 bases lying between them. Germline lookup yields CDR1 MNHNY and CDR2 SVGAGI (reference sequence). This CDR3 is built from 13 residues. CDR3 nucleotide sequence: TGTGCCAGCAGTTATGGGTCTGGGAATGAGCAGTTCTTC. Translation: CASSYGSGNEQFF.

This clonotype was observed a handful of times. This chain joins TRBV3-1 and TRBJ2-1, with D possibly being TRBD2 (7 bases). CDR1 is LGHDT, CDR2 YNNKEL, per germline (reference sequence). This CDR3 is built from 13 residues. V lost 4 bases and J 7 bases, leaving 11 bases between the germline ends. CDR3 sequence (DNA): TGTGCCAGCAGCCTTAGGGGGGGGAATGAGCAGTTCTTC. The encoded protein is CASSLRGGNEQFF.

This chain joins TRBV12-3 or TRBV12-4 and TRBJ2-5; no clear D. CDR3 size: 13 residues. With 6 bases removed from V and 0 bases from J, the gap between germline ends came to 8 bases. The CDR3 sequence: CASRTGYQETQYF. The CDR3 DNA is TGTGCCAGCAGGACTGGGTACCAAGAGACCCAGTACTTC.

This clonotype appeared a few times. The chain uses TRBV12-5 and TRBJ1-2; the D gene is possibly TRBD1 (6 bases). CDR3 size: 14 residues. The V gene lost 2 bases and the J gene lost 6 bases, with 13 bases spanning the gap. In germline, CDR1 is LGHNT, CDR2 FRNRAP. This CDR3 is CASGLPPGVNGYTF. CDR3 in DNA: TGTGCTAGTGGTTTGCCCCCAGGGGTTAATGGCTACACCTTC.

This clonotype was counted a few times. Here the CDR3 omits its conserved ending phenylalanine or tryptophan, so a read error is the likely source. The chain combines TRBV4-3 with TRBJ1-6; D gene uncertain. Trimming stripped 0 bases from V and 7 bases from J, with 13 bases between. Germline CDR1 reads LGHNA; CDR2 reads YSLEER. The CDR3 extends over 16 amino acids. The CDR3 region has the DNA TGCGCCAGCAGCCAAGATTCGACGTTCTTAAATTCACCCCTCCACCTT. It yields the protein CASSQDSTFLNSPLHL.

This clonotype has just a few counts. CDR3 nucleotides: TGTGCCTGGAGTGTAGGAATGGCCTACGAGCAGTACTTC. Its translation is CAWSVGMAYEQYF. This chain connects TRBV30 to TRBJ2-7; no clear D. V gave up 0 bases and J gave up 2 bases, with 8 bases separating them. CDR1 and CDR2 from the germline V gene are GTSNPN and SVGIG (reference sequence). This CDR3 comprises 13 residues.

In its sample, this clonotype was seen many times. The chain carries TRBV6-4 and TRBJ2-1, with D unresolved. The length of the CDR3 is 14 residues. Per germline, CDR1 MRHNA and CDR2 SNTAGT. Trimming left V 4 bases short and J 5 bases short, with 12 bases between. This chain's CDR3 is CASSGAAHNNEQFF. CDR3 DNA: TGTGCCAGCAGTGGGGCAGCCCATAACAATGAGCAGTTCTTC.

This clonotype was detected ten times or more. The V gene is TRBV7-9, the J gene TRBJ2-4; no clear D gene. V was clipped by 1 base and J by 1 base, with 2 bases between them. CDR3 size: 13 residues. Germline values: CDR1 SEHNR, CDR2 FQNEAQ (reference sequence). CDR3 sequence (DNA): TGTGCCAGCAGCTTAGTGGCCAAAAACATTCAGTACTTC. This translates into CASSLVAKNIQYF.

The chain links TRBV3-1 to TRBJ1-1; D remains unclear. In germline, CDR1 is LGHDT, CDR2 YNNKEL (reference sequence). With 4 bases removed from V and 1 base from J, the gap between germline ends came to 16 bases. This CDR3 contains 16 residues. CDR3 amino acids: CASSLTTERANTEAFF. In DNA, the CDR3 is TGTGCCAGCAGCCTGACTACAGAGAGGGCGAACACTGAAGCTTTCTTT.

CDR3 protein: CASSSREGGNEQFF. In nucleotides, the CDR3 is TGTGCCAGCAGCTCCCGGGAGGGGGGTAATGAGCAGTTCTTC. This sequence joins TRBV7-6 and TRBJ2-1; 8 bases agree with TRBD2. CDR3 length: 14 amino acids. The V gene's germline CDR1 is SGHVS and CDR2 FNYEAQ. J was trimmed by 7 bases and V by 4 bases; bases with no gene match: 6.

This clonotype turned up a few times. The rearrangement links TRBV6-5 to TRBJ1-2; 7 positions match TRBD1. This CDR3 comprises 14 residues. The V gene's germline CDR1 is MNHEY and CDR2 SVGAGI. J gave up 2 bases and V 2 bases, and 2 bases lay outside the gene matches. Here the CDR3 DNA reads TGTGCCAGCAGTTACCGGGACAGCAACTATGGCTACACCTTC. Protein product: CASSYRDSNYGYTF.

This clonotype has only a few counts. The V gene is TRBV16, the J gene TRBJ1-1, with a weak D call TRBD1 (5 bases). Germline loops: CDR1 KGHSY, CDR2 FQNENV. The CDR3 has 15 amino acids. V was pared by 4 bases and J by 1 base, with 13 bases between. CDR3 residues: CASSPDRGGNTEAFF. Here the CDR3 DNA reads TGTGCCAGCAGCCCCGACCGGGGCGGGAACACTGAAGCTTTCTTT.

The V call is TRBV3-1, the J call TRBJ2-7, with D perhaps TRBD1 (5 bases). Trimming shortened V by 1 base and J by 5 bases, and 15 bases separated the two germline ends. Germline V gene lookup returns CDR1 LGHDT and CDR2 YNNKEL (reference sequence). This CDR3 has 15 amino acids. CDR3 residues: CASSQAWQGFHEQYF. The DNA of the CDR3 is TGTGCCAGCAGCCAAGCTTGGCAGGGCTTCCACGAGCAGTACTTC.

The chain carries TRBV6-5 and TRBJ2-1, with D perhaps being TRBD1 or TRBD2 (5 bases each). The CDR3 runs 13 residues. Germline CDR1 is MNHEY and CDR2 is SVGAGI. Deletions cut 0 bases from V and 9 bases from J, with 9 bases between. The CDR3 here is CASSYSGVTEQFF. Here the CDR3 DNA reads TGTGCCAGCAGTTACTCGGGGGTTACTGAGCAGTTCTTC.

This clonotype was seen more than once but under ten times. The chain recombines TRBV7-9 with TRBJ1-4; 9 bases line up with TRBD1. The germline V gene encodes CDR1 SEHNR and CDR2 FQNEAQ (reference sequence). V trimming: 7 bases; J trimming: 7 bases; junction bases outside the gene matches: 7. This CDR3 comprises 14 residues. CDR3 nucleotides: TGTGCCAGCAACACGGGACAGGGTGGTGAAAAACTGTTTTTT. It codes for CASNTGQGGEKLFF.

This clonotype was detected many times. The CDR3, as DNA: TGTGCCAGCAGCTGGGGAATTGGACAAGGCGGAGAGCAGTACTTC. It yields the protein CASSWGIGQGGEQYF. This chain connects TRBV5-5 to TRBJ2-7, with D perhaps TRBD1 (5 bases). Germline V gene sequence: CDR1 SGHKS, CDR2 YYEKEE (reference sequence). The V end was cut by 3 bases, the J end by 7 bases, with 20 bases between. The CDR3 covers 15 residues.

This clonotype has a handful of counts. The chain uses TRBV7-9 and TRBJ2-1; TRBD2 is a possible D gene (5 bases). CDR3 length: 14 residues. The V gene lost 7 bases and the J gene lost 0 bases, with 10 bases spanning the gap. Germline values: CDR1 SEHNR, CDR2 FQNEAQ (reference sequence). The CDR3 protein is CASIPGGSYNEQFF. The CDR3 DNA reads as TGTGCCAGCATCCCAGGAGGCTCCTACAATGAGCAGTTCTTC.